This T cell receptor (beta chain) stems from a study of post-analysis software for immune sequencing data. About the study: As for disease course, relapsing-remitting, secondary progressive and progressive-relapsing multiple sclerosis were all included. The study, taken as a whole, reports: Patients carried roughly five TRBV segments more frequently than controls did, and TRBV5-6, TRBV5-1 and TRBV20-1 were among them.

Prepared libraries of TCR beta cDNA carried unique molecular identifiers. Between about 0.9 and 11 million T cells gave rise to around 500,000 cDNA molecules. TCRdb itself ran the PCR reads through MiXCR, one entry per CDR3 protein. The table records fewer than 550,000 distinct CDR3 sequences, less than 40% of them present only once. As concerns this clonotype: Its antigen is not identified.

Losses at the gene ends were 0 bases for V and 4 bases for J; bases not matched to a gene: 11. CDR1 is LGHNT, CDR2 FRNRAP, per germline. CDR3 size: 17 residues. The chain combines TRBV12-5 with TRBJ2-5; 7 nucleotides match TRBD2. The source of this sequence is a girl aged 2-17 years with multiple sclerosis. The source material was blood. The CDR3 DNA reads TGTGCTAGTGGTTTGGTGGTTTCGGCGGGGGTCTTAGAGACCCAGTACTTC. Protein product: CASGLVVSAGVLETQYF.